This T cell receptor (beta chain) was documented in a study of shared clonotypes between healthy human individuals. Study-wide points: Some naive CD4 clonotypes, 4% to 6%, turned up in common across several donors. Naive subsets tended to show greater estimated richness than memory subsets. Non-shared clonotypes were found to have lower generation probabilities than the clonotypes that were shared by all four of the sorted-subset donors.

Regarding this clone: The antigen remains undetermined.

The data were produced by immunoSEQ multiplex PCR, yet TCRdb's version contains in-frame clones alone and is incomplete. This sample has roughly 640,000 clones, with about 74% found just once. Deletions cut 4 bases from V and 3 bases from J, with 7 bases between. CDR1 and CDR2 (germline): SGHTS, YDEGEE. The CDR3 has 13 residues. The rearrangement joins TRBV5-8 to TRBJ2-2, with D unresolved. Specimen: memory CD4+ T cells sorted from blood. The subset was: CD45RA-negative fraction. This clonotype originated in a woman aged 25 to 39 in good health. The CDR3 sequence is CASSEVYTGELFF. CDR3 DNA sequence: TGTGCCAGCAGCGAGGTTTACACCGGGGAGCTGTTTTTT.